This TCR beta chain stems from a study of blood T cells in healthy people across ages (dated by TCRdb to between 2014 and 2017). The study in broad terms: In model experiments, template switching captured roughly one uniquely barcoded TCR beta cDNA molecule for every two T cells. The study measured age-related changes in TCR beta repertoire diversity using deep sequencing normalized with unique cDNA molecular identifiers. Four age groups were formed from the donors: young (average approximately 16 years), middle-aged (just under 40), aged (62) and long-lived (approximately 78). Using the same blood draw, the study looked at two additional independent replicas of 1 million unique cDNA reads for two donors, one aged 18 to 29 and the other aged 80 or older. The paper as a whole reports these results and caveats: Compared with the aged group, the long-lived group had more naive CD4+ T cells, fewer expanded clones and increased TCR diversity, suggesting age selection. Observed TCR beta diversity per million T cells fell roughly linearly with age, and a significant reduction was already apparent by age around 40. Because the CMV infection status of the donors was unknown, age-related changes in expanded clonotypes may potentially have been confounded. Estimates of total diversity from one million sequenced T cells were regarded as lower bounds and underestimates. A strong correlation was found between observed TCR beta diversity and the percentage of naive T cells measured by flow cytometry. Because profiling used bulk unsorted PBMCs, naive and antigen-experienced compartments could not be compared conclusively.

The roughly 37 donors, aged roughly 6 to 95 years, were systemically healthy Caucasian individuals from Russia. Roughly 10 milliliters of peripheral blood were collected from each donor into EDTA-treated Vacutainer tubes. Ficoll-Paque density-gradient centrifugation was used to isolate PBMCs, with at least 6.5 million per sample. Total RNA was extracted from PBMCs with Trizol reagent, with at least 5.5 micrograms obtained per sample. For every donor, an aliquot of PBMCs went through flow cytometry to measure the percentages of naive CD45RAhigh/CD27high T cells. This clonotype showed up just a few times. Its antigen target is currently unknown. No much larger clonotype is one base removed from it; base qualities were not supplied. From its cysteine to its phenylalanine, the CDR3 spans 13 amino acids. The retained sequence is limited to the CDR3, 39 bases, with the frame set at the first base. CDR1 and CDR2 were assigned from the germline V gene as MNHEY and SVGEGT. A distance of 13 bases separates the germline ends of V and J, which lose 6 bases and 5 bases respectively.

Library preparation was by 5' RACE. TCRdb lists the instrument as Illumina HiSeq 2500. A second PCR of roughly 6 to 11 cycles was run with a J-beta primer mix and a sample-barcoded 5' primer. Each TCR beta cDNA molecule received a unique molecular identifier from a template-switch 5' adaptor carrying 12 random nucleotides. Each sample yielded at least 2.5 million CDR3-containing paired-end reads. The Mint cDNA synthesis kit, primed by a TRBC-specific oligonucleotide, was used to synthesize first-strand cDNA from all RNA. Following uracil-DNA glycosylase treatment, a first 18-cycle PCR with universal primers M1SS and BC2_uni_R was performed on all cDNA. The study's processing was this. Normalization of each sample was performed by random selection of 1 million high-quality reads, each carrying a distinct molecular identifier. Reads with shared molecular identifiers were discarded instead of being binned into consensus sequences. MiTCR, with a Q25 quality threshold and the strictest error-elimination algorithm, was used for CDR3 identification, clonotype clustering and error correction. A nonparametric unseen species model with Euler transformation was used to estimate a lower bound on total TCR beta diversity. Clones were called with MiXCR by TCRdb after fastp trimmed the public reads at Q25, and only in-frame beta chains were retained. All rows with the same CDR3 protein become a single entry with the most common DNA and genes. In this record, the V and J calls reflect TCRdb's handling and not the investigators' own analysis. In all, the sample holds approximately 580,000 distinct CDR3 sequences, and under 30% of those were seen once. The ten largest account for roughly 9% of the sample.

The sample was also linked to a second study, of T cells of mothers and their children. The other study reports the following: Donors were nine systemically healthy Caucasian individuals: three mothers and their six children. cDNA synthesis used all of the extracted RNA, with 1.5 ug of RNA in each 15 ul reaction. In the second PCR, the M1S primer introduced both the sample barcodes and 2-4 random nucleotides. More than 8 million TCR beta CDR3 reads were obtained from each mother, and some 3.3 million reads were obtained from each child. TCR recombination output is similarly shaped by thymic selection in related and unrelated pairs, with a minor effect exerted by inherited differences. Normalized repertoire overlap was always slightly but never significantly higher in related than unrelated mother-child pairs. No persistent microchimeric T cell clones were found, with a detection sensitivity of approximately 100 clones per million clonotypes. Deep NGS was used in the study to compare the TCR beta repertoires of mothers and children and to look for features that separate related mother-child pairs from unrelated individuals. The mean age was around 40 +/- 4 years for the mothers and about 10 +/- 4 years for the children. After adapters were ligated using NEBNext reagents, the libraries underwent 100+100 nt paired-end sequencing on an Illumina HiSeq 2000. To prevent cross-contamination, the mother and child libraries were prepared one month apart and sequenced in separate runs. For each donor, between about 500,000 and 2,000,000 distinct TCR beta clonotypes were identified. Naive TCR beta clonotypes were estimated from low-frequency clonotypes matched to each donor's FACS-determined naive share, without sorting.

Here the chain combines TRBV6-2 or TRBV6-3 and TRBJ1-1, and perhaps TRBD1 as D gene, on 6 matching bases. This sequence originates from a boy aged 5-17 years in good health. The sample was blood. DNA sequence: TGTGCCAGCAGCCAAAACAGGGATACTGAAGCTTTCTTT. This translates into CASSQNRDTEAFF.